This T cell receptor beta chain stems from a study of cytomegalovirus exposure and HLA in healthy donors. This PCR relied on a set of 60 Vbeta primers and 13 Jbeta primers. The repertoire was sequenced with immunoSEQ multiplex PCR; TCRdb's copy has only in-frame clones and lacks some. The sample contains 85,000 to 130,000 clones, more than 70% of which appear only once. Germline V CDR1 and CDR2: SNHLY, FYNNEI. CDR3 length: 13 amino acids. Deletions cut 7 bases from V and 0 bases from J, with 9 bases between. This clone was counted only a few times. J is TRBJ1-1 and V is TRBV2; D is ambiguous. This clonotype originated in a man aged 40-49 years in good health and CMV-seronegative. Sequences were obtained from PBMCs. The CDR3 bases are TGTGCCAGCAAAACAGCCATGAACACTGAAGCTTTCTTT. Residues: CASKTAMNTEAFF.